The source of this TCR beta chain is a study of early T cells in non-severe SARS-CoV-2 infection. In the study overall: From unsorted whole blood, bulk RNA was sequenced, and the chains remained unpaired.

This clonotype has a handful of counts. Antigen unknown. Study-wide points: CD4 and private specificities were missed by VDJdb matching, which favored anti-spike CD8 responses.

Unique molecular identifiers tagged individual cDNA molecules. Using its own MiXCR run on the 5' RACE reads, TCRdb lists one record per CDR3 protein. The table shows some 71,000 distinct CDR3 sequences, with roughly 11% occurring only once. The length of the CDR3 is 14 residues. Germline V gene lookup returns CDR1 LGHDT and CDR2 YNNKEL (reference sequence). V was pared by 5 bases and J by 3 bases, with 1 base of the junction left unmatched. This sample comprised whole blood, obtained at baseline. The TCR was taken from an adult who was a healthcare worker with PCR-confirmed SARS-CoV-2 infection or an uninfected control (not recorded which). The V call is TRBV3-1, the J call TRBJ1-2; 12 nucleotides match TRBD1. The CDR3 loop is CASSGTGGDYGYTF. The CDR3 DNA reads as TGTGCCAGCAGCGGGACAGGGGGCGACTATGGCTACACCTTC.